These 28 T cell receptor beta chains originate from one sample sequenced in a study of human T cells and chemical hapten exposure. TCRdb re-called the RACE reads through MiXCR, storing one row per CDR3 protein. This sample has about 340,000 distinct CDR3 sequences; approximately 6.3% occur once, and the top ten carry less than 10%. As for time point: patch test 1, 2 weeks after DPC sensitization. As for treatment: therapeutic diphenylcyclopropenone sensitization with weekly scalp DPC. Sequencing was performed on whole blood, taken in connection with sensitization to the hapten diphenylcyclopropenone (DPC). Source of these receptors: a woman aged 18-29 years with alopecia areata. Some clones in this sample may be carry-over from other donors' samples.

At least ten counts were recorded for this clonotype. The chain links TRBV7-2 to TRBJ2-3; tentative D call: TRBD1 (5 bases). This CDR3 has 15 residues. From germline, CDR1 is SGHTA and CDR2 FQGNSA. Between the trimmed V and J ends, which lost 3 bases and 6 bases, there was a span of 16 bases. CDR3 bases: TGTGCCAGCAGCTTTTTCTCAGGGCCGGTGGATACGCAGTATTTT. Encoded protein: CASSFFSGPVDTQYF. The entire variable domain, with the rest obtained from reference TRBV7-2 and TRBJ2-3, is as follows: GAGVSQSPSNKVTEKGKDVELRCDPISGHTALYWYRQSLGQGLEFLIYFQGNSAPDKSGLPSDRFSAERTGGSVSTLTIQRTQQEDSAVYLCASSFFSGPVDTQYFGPGTRLTVL.

The V gene is TRBV6-4, the J gene TRBJ2-1; perhaps D is TRBD1 or TRBD2 (5 bases each). This CDR3 has 15 amino acids. Trimming took 0 bases from V and 6 from J, leaving 12 bases between them. Per germline, CDR1 MRHNA and CDR2 SNTAGT. The CDR3 coding sequence is TGTGCCAGCAGTGACTCAGAGGATGGGGGCAATGAGCAGTTCTTC. Translating it yields CASSDSEDGGNEQFF.

J is TRBJ1-2 and V is TRBV19; D is perhaps TRBD1 (5 bases). This CDR3 contains 15 residues. The V gene's germline CDR1 is LNHDA and CDR2 SQIVND (reference sequence). V lost 7 bases, J lost 3 bases, and 18 bases lay in between. Here the CDR3 reads CASTPLRGLDYGYTF. For the CDR3, the DNA is TGTGCCAGTACCCCGCTACGGGGCCTCGACTATGGCTACACCTTC.

This clonotype was seen at least ten times. The V call is TRBV12-3 or TRBV12-4, the J call TRBJ2-3; 7 bases fit TRBD2. J lost 6 bases, V lost 5 bases, and 11 bases had no gene match. CDR3 length equals 15 residues. Written as DNA, the CDR3 is TGTGCCAGCAGTCGTCCGGGACTATGGGGGGATACGCAGTATTTT. It translates to CASSRPGLWGDTQYF.

The rearrangement joins TRBV24-1 to TRBJ2-2, with D tentatively TRBD1 (5 bases). The V gene lost 9 bases and the J gene lost 1 base, with 17 bases spanning the gap. Germline CDR1 reads KGHDR; CDR2 reads SFDVKD. This CDR3 has 16 residues. In DNA form, the CDR3 reads TGTGCCACCGCAATACGCCAGGACAAGAACACCGGGGAGCTGTTTTTT. Its protein is CATAIRQDKNTGELFF.

This clonotype has ten or more counts. The chain uses TRBV5-1 and TRBJ2-5, with D uncertain. The germline V gene encodes CDR1 SGHRS and CDR2 YFSETQ. Deletions cut 0 bases from V and 1 base from J, with 7 bases between. This CDR3 region has 14 residues. Written as DNA, the CDR3 is TGCGCCAGCAGCTTGGACGGCAGCCAAGAGACCCAGTACTTC. Its translation is CASSLDGSQETQYF.

This chain joins TRBV10-3 and TRBJ2-3; D unclear. The CDR3 has 17 residues. V was cut by 0 bases and J by 0 bases, with 13 bases left in between. CDR1 is ENHRY and CDR2 is SYGVKD in the germline V gene. The CDR3 region is CAISESLLAGSTDTQYF. The CDR3 DNA sequence: TGTGCCATCAGTGAGTCGTTGTTGGCTGGGAGCACAGATACGCAGTATTTT.

The chain recombines TRBV7-9 with TRBJ1-5, with D uncertain. V gave up 1 base and J gave up 3 bases, with 7 bases separating them. The CDR3 has 14 amino acids. The germline CDR1 and CDR2 sequences are SEHNR and FQNEAQ (reference sequence). CDR3: CASSLDQVNQPQHF. Here the CDR3 DNA reads TGTGCCAGCAGCTTAGATCAGGTCAATCAGCCCCAGCATTTT.

There are a few counts of this clonotype. DNA for the CDR3: TGCAGTGCTTGGGACAGGGCGGGAACTGAAGCTTTCTTT. It specifies CSAWDRAGTEAFF. V and J are TRBV20-1 and TRBJ1-1; 9 bases map to TRBD1. CDR3 length: 13 residues. Losses at the gene ends were 5 bases for V and 5 bases for J; bases not matched to a gene: 6. The germline gives CDR1 DFQATT, CDR2 SNEGSKA (reference sequence).

This clonotype appeared a few times. The chain carries TRBV29-1 and TRBJ1-2; D perhaps matches TRBD1 (5 bases). Trimming stripped 2 bases from V and 4 bases from J, with 14 bases between. Germline CDR1 SQVTM, CDR2 ANQGSEA. The CDR3 runs 14 residues. In DNA form, the CDR3 reads TGCAGCGTTGAATGGGGGGGTCAGGCCTATGGCTACACCTTC. Its protein product is CSVEWGGQAYGYTF.

This clonotype was observed many times. The V call is TRBV28, the J call TRBJ2-1; D call uncertain. The CDR3 length is 13 residues. Germline CDR1 MDHEN, CDR2 SYDVKM. The V end was cut by 4 bases, the J end by 3 bases, with 7 bases between. Here the CDR3 DNA reads TGTGCCAGCAGTTATGGGGACTACAATGAGCAGTTCTTC. Protein: CASSYGDYNEQFF. Based on the CDR3 plus reference TRBV28 and TRBJ2-1, the full variable domain is DVKVTQSSRYLVKRTGEKVFLECVQDMDHENMFWYRQDPGLGLRLIYFSYDVKMKEKGDIPEGYSVSREKKERFSLILESASTNQTSMYLCASSYGDYNEQFFGPGTRLTVL.

This chain links TRBV29-1 with TRBJ2-7; 12 positions match TRBD1. This CDR3 has 14 residues. Germline CDR1 SQVTM, CDR2 ANQGSEA. V shed 5 bases and J 7 bases; nucleotides not matched to a gene: 9. The CDR3 sequence is CSVSGQGAKREQYF. The CDR3 nucleotides are TGCAGCGTTTCGGGACAGGGGGCGAAAAGGGAGCAGTACTTC.

This chain joins TRBV6-2 or TRBV6-3 and TRBJ2-1; 16 bases are shared with TRBD2. The length of the CDR3 is 19 residues. V lost 6 bases and J lost 7; bases outside the gene matches: 15. CDR1 and CDR2 from the germline V gene are MNHEY and SVGEGT. CDR3 region: CASRSGTSGGAGLRNEQFF. The CDR3 DNA reads TGTGCCAGCAGGTCCGGGACTAGCGGGGGGGCCGGGTTGAGGAATGAGCAGTTCTTC.

The chain joins TRBV7-6 to TRBJ1-5; 7 bases align to TRBD1. J was trimmed by 0 bases and V by 9 bases; bases with no gene match: 11. From germline, CDR1 is SGHVS and CDR2 FNYEAQ. This CDR3 has 16 residues. The CDR3 is CASRGGSQYSNQPQHF. DNA for the CDR3: TGTGCCAGTAGAGGGGGCAGCCAATATAGCAATCAGCCCCAGCATTTT.

This clonotype was picked up a small number of times. The rearrangement uses TRBV20-1 and TRBJ2-7; D gene uncertain. Per germline, CDR1 DFQATT and CDR2 SNEGSKA (reference sequence). Trimming removed 4 bases at V and 0 bases at J, with 10 bases between. This CDR3 spans 13 amino acids. CDR3 in DNA: TGCAGTGCTACCTCTCCTAGCTCCTACGAGCAGTACTTC. Protein: CSATSPSSYEQYF.

This clonotype was observed many times. V gene TRBV10-3 combines with J gene TRBJ2-3; tentatively, D is TRBD1 (6 bases). Trimming stripped 2 bases from V and 2 bases from J, with 23 bases between. The length of the CDR3 is 19 residues. From germline, CDR1 is ENHRY and CDR2 SYGVKD. CDR3 residues: CAISEDLSKGRGYTDTQYF. The CDR3 DNA sequence: TGTGCCATCAGTGAGGATTTGTCCAAGGGCAGGGGCTACACAGATACGCAGTATTTT.

Many counts were recorded for this clonotype. V usage is TRBV20-1 and J usage is TRBJ2-3; TRBD1 agrees at 7 bases. CDR3 length: 16 amino acids. Germline trimming cut 5 bases from V and 4 bases from J; bases unmatched to any gene: 15. Germline CDR1 and CDR2: DFQATT and SNEGSKA (reference sequence). The CDR3 loop is CSAGLIRGRGPDTQYF. As DNA, the CDR3 is TGCAGTGCTGGTCTAATAAGGGGGCGCGGGCCAGATACGCAGTATTTT.

This clonotype was counted ten times or more. This chain links TRBV4-1 with TRBJ2-5; a weak D match, TRBD2 (7 bases). Germline CDR1 MGHRA, CDR2 YSYEKL. The V end was cut by 0 bases, the J end by 7 bases, with 21 bases between. The length of the CDR3 is 17 residues. The CDR3 DNA sequence: TGCGCCAGCAGCCAAGAGGCTGCGGGGGCCTTCGGAGGGACCCAGTACTTC. The encoded protein is CASSQEAAGAFGGTQYF.

This chain links TRBV7-9 with TRBJ1-5; no definite D call. Per germline, CDR1 SEHNR and CDR2 FQNEAQ (reference sequence). V shed 5 bases and J shed 7 bases, with 18 bases lying between them. This CDR3 is built from 15 residues. CDR3 in DNA: TGTGCCAGCAGCCACGCCGTAGAGGTGGACCAGCCCCAGCATTTT. Protein: CASSHAVEVDQPQHF.

Only a few counts were recorded for this clonotype. This chain links TRBV5-1 with TRBJ2-3, with 7 positions matching TRBD1. J was trimmed by 6 bases and V by 1 base; bases with no gene match: 5. The CDR3 has 14 amino acids. CDR1 is SGHRS, CDR2 YFSETQ, per germline. The CDR3 DNA follows: TGCGCCAGCAGCTTGCGAACAGGGGCCGATACGCAGTATTTT. Protein sequence: CASSLRTGADTQYF.

The V call is TRBV5-1, the J call TRBJ2-7; 9 nucleotides match TRBD2. This CDR3 contains 14 residues. CDR1 is SGHRS, CDR2 YFSETQ, per germline. The junction had 4 bases not matched to a gene; V was cut back by 3 bases and J by 3 bases. The CDR3 is CASSYGAGGYEQYF. The CDR3 nucleotides are TGCGCCAGCAGCTATGGAGCGGGGGGCTACGAGCAGTACTTC.

This clonotype was recorded many times. This chain connects TRBV3-1 to TRBJ2-1; D remains ambiguous. Trimming cost V 0 bases and J 2 bases, with 11 bases left between them. The length of the CDR3 is 16 residues. Looked up from germline, CDR1 is LGHDT and CDR2 is YNNKEL (reference sequence). CDR3 in DNA: TGTGCCAGCAGCCAAGAATTAGTTGTCCCCTACAATGAGCAGTTCTTC. Its protein product is CASSQELVVPYNEQFF.

This clonotype has only a few counts. This chain links TRBV7-9 with TRBJ2-1; weak D call: TRBD2 (6 bases). This CDR3 comprises 14 residues. Germline CDR1 and CDR2: SEHNR and FQNEAQ (reference sequence). V lost 2 bases and J lost 7, with 12 bases in between. CDR3 DNA sequence: TGTGCCAGCAGCTTATCTGTTGGGGGGAATGAGCAGTTCTTC. It is translated as CASSLSVGGNEQFF.

This clonotype was recorded at least ten times. The chain carries TRBV6-6 and TRBJ2-5; the match to TRBD1 covers 9 bases. Germline CDR1 and CDR2: MNHNY and SVGAGI (reference sequence). CDR3 size: 15 residues. The junction had 8 bases not matched to a gene; V was cut back by 2 bases and J by 7 bases. The CDR3 is CASSYRDREKGTQYF. CDR3 in DNA: TGTGCCAGCAGTTACCGGGACAGGGAGAAAGGGACCCAGTACTTC.

This clonotype has at least ten counts. This rearrangement joins TRBV12-3 or TRBV12-4 to TRBJ1-1; 7 positions agree with TRBD1. J gave up 1 base and V 6 bases, and 5 bases lay outside the gene matches. The CDR3 runs to 14 residues. CDR3 residues: CASSSDRANTEAFF. In DNA form, the CDR3 reads TGTGCCAGCAGCTCCGACAGGGCGAACACTGAAGCTTTCTTT.

This clonotype was seen repeatedly, ten times or more. The rearrangement links TRBV7-2 to TRBJ1-2; no definite D call. CDR3 length: 17 amino acids. The V and J ends lost 5 bases and 4 bases respectively, with 23 bases between them. Germline-derived CDR1 and CDR2 are SGHTA and FQGNSA. The CDR3 loop is CASSPSPFRYPSYGYTF. CDR3 DNA sequence: TGTGCCAGCAGCCCCTCGCCCTTTCGATATCCCTCCTATGGCTACACCTTC.

The gene calls are TRBV29-1 and TRBJ2-1, with 7 bases fitting TRBD1. Germline V gene sequence: CDR1 SQVTM, CDR2 ANQGSEA. J gave up 4 bases and V 4 bases, and 4 bases lay outside the gene matches. This CDR3 contains 13 residues. CDR3 nucleotide sequence: TGCAGCGTTGTAGGACAGGAGTACAATGAGCAGTTCTTC. It encodes CSVVGQEYNEQFF.

The table lists this clonotype with many counts. The chain employs TRBV6-6 and TRBJ1-5; no clear D. V was pared by 7 bases and J by 0 bases, with 10 bases between. The germline V gene encodes CDR1 MNHNY and CDR2 SVGAGI (reference sequence). The CDR3 contains 14 residues. This CDR3 is CASTPIDSNQPQHF. The CDR3 region has the DNA TGTGCCAGCACCCCGATAGATAGCAATCAGCCCCAGCATTTT.